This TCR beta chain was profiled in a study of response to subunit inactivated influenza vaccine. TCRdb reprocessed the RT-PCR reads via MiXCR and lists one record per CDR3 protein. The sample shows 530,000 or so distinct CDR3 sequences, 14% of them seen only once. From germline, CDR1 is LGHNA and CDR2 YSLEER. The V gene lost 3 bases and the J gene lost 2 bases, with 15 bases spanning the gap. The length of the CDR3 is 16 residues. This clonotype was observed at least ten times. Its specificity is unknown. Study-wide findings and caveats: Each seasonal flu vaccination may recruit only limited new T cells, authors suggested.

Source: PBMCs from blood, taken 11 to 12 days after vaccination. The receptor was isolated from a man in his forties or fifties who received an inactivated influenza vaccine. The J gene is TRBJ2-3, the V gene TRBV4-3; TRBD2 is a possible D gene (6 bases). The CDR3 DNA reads TGCGCCAGCAGCCAGCGGCAGGGACTCTACACAGATACGCAGTATTTT. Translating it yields CASSQRQGLYTDTQYF.